These T cell receptor beta chains were read from a single sample in a study of identical twins. Each CDR3 protein gets one entry after TCRdb re-called the 5' RACE reads with MiXCR. The sample has some 260,000 distinct CDR3 sequences, roughly 13% seen once; the top ten hold around 8.3%. The sequenced material came from memory (CD45RO+) T cells sorted from blood. The receptors originated from a woman between 18 and 29 years old in good health. Both conserved end residues are part of each CDR3. The order of the fields is J gene, V gene, CDR3 length, clone size, D gene, CDR3 DNA, CDR3 protein. The D gene is left open where the match is weak. Expanded clones get a size class; other rows say once, few or many, or leave the size out.

j_call: TRBJ2-3
v_call: TRBV7-9
cdr3_length: 15
clone_size: few
d_call: .
cdr3_nt: TGTGCCAGCAGCCCTCCGGGGTCAACCACAGATACGCAGTATTTT
cdr3_aa: CASSPPGSTTDTQYF

j_call: TRBJ2-5
v_call: TRBV12-3/TRBV12-4
cdr3_length: 18
clone_size: few
d_call: TRBD2
cdr3_nt: TGTGCCAGCAGTTTAGTAGGGGGGACTAGCGGGTCCCGGGAGACCCAGTACTTC
cdr3_aa: CASSLVGGTSGSRETQYF

j_call: TRBJ2-1
v_call: TRBV7-2
cdr3_length: 14
clone_size: few
d_call: .
cdr3_nt: TGTGCCAGCAGATTCATCAGCCCCTACAATGAGCAGTTCTTC
cdr3_aa: CASRFISPYNEQFF

j_call: TRBJ1-3
v_call: TRBV6-5
cdr3_length: 15
clone_size: many
d_call: TRBD1
cdr3_nt: TGTGCCAGCAGTTACGGGGACAGGGCCGGAAACACCATATATTTT
cdr3_aa: CASSYGDRAGNTIYF

j_call: TRBJ1-5
v_call: TRBV14
cdr3_length: 15
clone_size: .
d_call: .
cdr3_nt: TGTGCCAGCAGCTATCACGGCACCGGCAATCAGCCCCAGCATTTT
cdr3_aa: CASSYHGTGNQPQHF

j_call: TRBJ2-7
v_call: TRBV5-1
cdr3_length: 15
clone_size: few
d_call: TRBD2
cdr3_nt: TGCGCCAGCAGCTTGGCTAGCGGGAGCGGGAGCGAGCAGTACTTC
cdr3_aa: CASSLASGSGSEQYF

j_call: TRBJ2-7
v_call: TRBV5-5
cdr3_length: 14
clone_size: few
d_call: .
cdr3_nt: TGTGCCAGCAGCGCCGGCCGGGACTCCTACGAGCAGTACTTC
cdr3_aa: CASSAGRDSYEQYF

j_call: TRBJ1-1
v_call: TRBV20-1
cdr3_length: 16
clone_size: few
d_call: .
cdr3_nt: TGCAGTGCTAGAGATCCCAGGGAGGGTGGGAACACTGAAGCTTTCTTT
cdr3_aa: CSARDPREGGNTEAFF

j_call: TRBJ2-1
v_call: TRBV20-1
cdr3_length: 13
clone_size: .
d_call: .
cdr3_nt: TGCAGTGCCATGCCCGGACAGAGGTATGAGCAGTTCTTC
cdr3_aa: CSAMPGQRYEQFF

j_call: TRBJ2-1
v_call: TRBV20-1
cdr3_length: 16
clone_size: many
d_call: TRBD2
cdr3_nt: TGCAGTGCTAGTCCCCGAAGGGTAGCGGGAGGGGTTGAGCAGTTCTTC
cdr3_aa: CSASPRRVAGGVEQFF

j_call: TRBJ1-5
v_call: TRBV7-8
cdr3_length: 16
clone_size: few
d_call: .
cdr3_nt: TGTGCCAGCAGCCCAGGACTACCACGCGGCAATCAGCCCCAGCATTTT
cdr3_aa: CASSPGLPRGNQPQHF

j_call: TRBJ2-1
v_call: TRBV5-1
cdr3_length: 13
clone_size: many
d_call: .
cdr3_nt: TGCGCCAGCAGCAGGGACGGGCAAGGGGAGCAGTTCTTC
cdr3_aa: CASSRDGQGEQFF

j_call: TRBJ2-5
v_call: TRBV20-1
cdr3_length: 12
clone_size: .
d_call: .
cdr3_nt: TGCAGTGCTAGCACTAGTACGGAGACCCAGTACTTC
cdr3_aa: CSASTSTETQYF

j_call: TRBJ2-7
v_call: TRBV12-3/TRBV12-4
cdr3_length: 14
clone_size: many
d_call: TRBD2
cdr3_nt: TGTGCCAGCAGTCTCGACGGGGGGACCTACGAGCAGTACTTC
cdr3_aa: CASSLDGGTYEQYF

j_call: TRBJ2-3
v_call: TRBV6-1
cdr3_length: 14
clone_size: few
d_call: TRBD2
cdr3_nt: TGTGCCAGCAGCCTAGCGGGAATTGAAGATACGCAGTATTTT
cdr3_aa: CASSLAGIEDTQYF

j_call: TRBJ2-7
v_call: TRBV6-1
cdr3_length: 14
clone_size: few
d_call: TRBD1
cdr3_nt: TGTGCCAGCAGAACGGGACAGGGGATGATCGAGCAGTACTTC
cdr3_aa: CASRTGQGMIEQYF

j_call: TRBJ1-1
v_call: TRBV18
cdr3_length: 14
clone_size: .
d_call: TRBD1
cdr3_nt: TGTGCCAGCTCACTTAGGACAGGGGGGACTGAAGCTTTCTTT
cdr3_aa: CASSLRTGGTEAFF

j_call: TRBJ1-3
v_call: TRBV2
cdr3_length: 14
clone_size: .
d_call: .
cdr3_nt: TGTGCCAGCAGCGATCAGGGCTCTGGAAACACCATATATTTT
cdr3_aa: CASSDQGSGNTIYF

j_call: TRBJ2-5
v_call: TRBV7-9
cdr3_length: 14
clone_size: .
d_call: .
cdr3_nt: TGTGCCAGCAGCAGTATGGCCCCCGGGAAGACCCAGTACTTC
cdr3_aa: CASSSMAPGKTQYF

j_call: TRBJ1-6
v_call: TRBV7-7
cdr3_length: 15
clone_size: few
d_call: .
cdr3_nt: TGTGCCAGCAGTTTAGGCGGGTTGTATAATTCACCCCTCCACTTT
cdr3_aa: CASSLGGLYNSPLHF

j_call: TRBJ1-1
v_call: TRBV6-1
cdr3_length: 14
clone_size: .
d_call: .
cdr3_nt: TGTGCCAGCAGGATACAGGTGGAAAACACTGAAGCTTTCTTT
cdr3_aa: CASRIQVENTEAFF

j_call: TRBJ2-7
v_call: TRBV27
cdr3_length: 14
clone_size: many
d_call: .
cdr3_nt: TGTGCCAGCAGCCCCGCAAAGGCAGCTTACGAGCAGTACTTC
cdr3_aa: CASSPAKAAYEQYF

j_call: TRBJ1-1
v_call: TRBV5-1
cdr3_length: 14
clone_size: many
d_call: .
cdr3_nt: TGCGCCAGCAGCTTGGGGCGGTTGAACACTGAAGCTTTCTTT
cdr3_aa: CASSLGRLNTEAFF

j_call: TRBJ2-5
v_call: TRBV6-1
cdr3_length: 13
clone_size: .
d_call: TRBD2
cdr3_nt: TGTGCCAGCAGGCGAGCGGGAGAAGAGACCCAGTACTTC
cdr3_aa: CASRRAGEETQYF

j_call: TRBJ2-1
v_call: TRBV5-4
cdr3_length: 15
clone_size: few
d_call: .
cdr3_nt: TGTGCCAGCAGCAAGACCGGCTCCTCCTACAATGAGCAGTTCTTC
cdr3_aa: CASSKTGSSYNEQFF

j_call: TRBJ2-2
v_call: TRBV30
cdr3_length: 12
clone_size: few
d_call: .
cdr3_nt: TGTGCCTGGAAGGGTATAGTCGGGGAGCTGTTTTTT
cdr3_aa: CAWKGIVGELFF

j_call: TRBJ1-2
v_call: TRBV6-5
cdr3_length: 17
clone_size: few
d_call: .
cdr3_nt: TGTGCCAGCAGTTACTCGAAGGGGTTTACTCCTTGGTATGGCTACACCTTC
cdr3_aa: CASSYSKGFTPWYGYTF

j_call: TRBJ2-1
v_call: TRBV20-1
cdr3_length: 13
clone_size: many
d_call: .
cdr3_nt: TGCAGTGCTAGGGGGACTTTTGACAATGAGCAGTTCTTC
cdr3_aa: CSARGTFDNEQFF

j_call: TRBJ2-6
v_call: TRBV15
cdr3_length: 17
clone_size: .
d_call: .
cdr3_nt: TGTGCCACCAGCCTAGACACCCTGGGCTCTGGGGCCAACGTCCTGACTTTC
cdr3_aa: CATSLDTLGSGANVLTF

j_call: TRBJ2-1
v_call: TRBV20-1
cdr3_length: 14
clone_size: .
d_call: TRBD2
cdr3_nt: TGCAGTGCTGTTACTAGCGGGAGGTGGAATGAGCAGTTCTTC
cdr3_aa: CSAVTSGRWNEQFF

j_call: TRBJ2-6
v_call: TRBV29-1
cdr3_length: 13
clone_size: many
d_call: .
cdr3_nt: TGCAGCGTCAGATCCTCTGGGGCCAACGTCCTGACTTTC
cdr3_aa: CSVRSSGANVLTF

j_call: TRBJ2-5
v_call: TRBV14
cdr3_length: 13
clone_size: few
d_call: TRBD1
cdr3_nt: TGTGCCAGCAGCCAAACGGGACAGGGAACCCAGTACTTC
cdr3_aa: CASSQTGQGTQYF

j_call: TRBJ2-1
v_call: TRBV6-1
cdr3_length: 15
clone_size: many
d_call: TRBD1
cdr3_nt: TGTGCCAGCAGGAGACAGGGGGCACGGTACAATGAGCAGTTCTTC
cdr3_aa: CASRRQGARYNEQFF

j_call: TRBJ2-3
v_call: TRBV5-6
cdr3_length: 15
clone_size: few
d_call: TRBD1
cdr3_nt: TGTGCCAGCAGCTTGGACAGGGGTAACACAGATACGCAGTATTTT
cdr3_aa: CASSLDRGNTDTQYF

j_call: TRBJ2-1
v_call: TRBV30
cdr3_length: 14
clone_size: .
d_call: .
cdr3_nt: TGTGCCTGGAGTTCAAGTACCTGGGGGAATGAGCAGTTCTTC
cdr3_aa: CAWSSSTWGNEQFF

j_call: TRBJ2-1
v_call: TRBV20-1
cdr3_length: 16
clone_size: few
d_call: TRBD2
cdr3_nt: TGCAGTGCGGGAGGGACTAGCGGGAGGGTAAACAATGAGCAGTTCTTC
cdr3_aa: CSAGGTSGRVNNEQFF

j_call: TRBJ1-1
v_call: TRBV6-1
cdr3_length: 15
clone_size: many
d_call: .
cdr3_nt: TGTGCCAGCAGTCGGACCCGAAGGGTGAACACTGAAGCTTTCTTT
cdr3_aa: CASSRTRRVNTEAFF

j_call: TRBJ2-2
v_call: TRBV15
cdr3_length: 15
clone_size: few
d_call: .
cdr3_nt: TGTGCCACCAGCAGAGATGCATCGGGACTCGGGGAGCTGTTTTTT
cdr3_aa: CATSRDASGLGELFF

j_call: TRBJ1-3
v_call: TRBV6-1
cdr3_length: 12
clone_size: many
d_call: .
cdr3_nt: TGTGCCAGCAGTGAACATAGAAACACCATATATTTT
cdr3_aa: CASSEHRNTIYF

j_call: TRBJ1-1
v_call: TRBV20-1
cdr3_length: 14
clone_size: .
d_call: .
cdr3_nt: TGCAGTGCTTCTGAGGACGGACCGAACACTGAAGCTTTCTTT
cdr3_aa: CSASEDGPNTEAFF

j_call: TRBJ2-7
v_call: TRBV3-1
cdr3_length: 13
clone_size: few
d_call: .
cdr3_nt: TGTGCCAGCAGCCAACTTGAGGGCCACGAGCAGTACTTC
cdr3_aa: CASSQLEGHEQYF

j_call: TRBJ2-1
v_call: TRBV4-3
cdr3_length: 18
clone_size: .
d_call: .
cdr3_nt: TGCGCCAGCAGCCAAGGCCGTCTGGGACACTCCCCCTACAATGAGCAGTTCTTC
cdr3_aa: CASSQGRLGHSPYNEQFF

j_call: TRBJ2-7
v_call: TRBV6-1
cdr3_length: 15
clone_size: few
d_call: .
cdr3_nt: TGTGCCAGCAGTGAAGGACACCCCGGGGCCTACGAGCAGTACTTC
cdr3_aa: CASSEGHPGAYEQYF

j_call: TRBJ2-3
v_call: TRBV12-5
cdr3_length: 15
clone_size: .
d_call: .
cdr3_nt: TGTGCTAGTGGTGATCCCCGCAGGGGCACAGATACGCAGTATTTT
cdr3_aa: CASGDPRRGTDTQYF

j_call: TRBJ2-7
v_call: TRBV6-2/TRBV6-3
cdr3_length: 14
clone_size: few
d_call: .
cdr3_nt: TGTGCCAGCAGTTCGGGTGGTAGCCGATACGAGCAGTACTTC
cdr3_aa: CASSSGGSRYEQYF

j_call: TRBJ1-5
v_call: TRBV19
cdr3_length: 16
clone_size: .
d_call: .
cdr3_nt: TGTGCCACCCACCAGACAGGCGGCGGGAGCAATCAGCCCCAGCATTTT
cdr3_aa: CATHQTGGGSNQPQHF

j_call: TRBJ2-6
v_call: TRBV24-1
cdr3_length: 17
clone_size: many
d_call: .
cdr3_nt: TGTGCCACCCCGGGGTTCCATTGTTTCTCTGGGGCCAACGTCCTGACTTTC
cdr3_aa: CATPGFHCFSGANVLTF

j_call: TRBJ2-5
v_call: TRBV12-3/TRBV12-4
cdr3_length: 12
clone_size: many
d_call: .
cdr3_nt: TGTGCCAGCAGTTTTGCCTCAGCGACCCAGTACTTC
cdr3_aa: CASSFASATQYF

j_call: TRBJ2-1
v_call: TRBV4-3
cdr3_length: 15
clone_size: .
d_call: .
cdr3_nt: TGCGCCAGCAGCCAAGACTCGAACTCCTACAATGAGCAGTTCTTC
cdr3_aa: CASSQDSNSYNEQFF

j_call: TRBJ2-7
v_call: TRBV12-3/TRBV12-4
cdr3_length: 15
clone_size: few
d_call: .
cdr3_nt: TGTGCCAGCAGATCAGACAGAGCAAGCTCCTACGAGCAGTACTTC
cdr3_aa: CASRSDRASSYEQYF

j_call: TRBJ2-7
v_call: TRBV19
cdr3_length: 15
clone_size: .
d_call: .
cdr3_nt: TGTGCCAGTAGTATGGGGGGGCCGGGGACCTACGAGCAGTACTTC
cdr3_aa: CASSMGGPGTYEQYF

j_call: TRBJ1-5
v_call: TRBV20-1
cdr3_length: 14
clone_size: few
d_call: .
cdr3_nt: TGCAGTGCTAGACCCGGACCCCAGAATCAGCCCCAGCATTTT
cdr3_aa: CSARPGPQNQPQHF

j_call: TRBJ1-2
v_call: TRBV3-1
cdr3_length: 16
clone_size: .
d_call: TRBD1
cdr3_nt: TGTGCCAGCAGCCAAACACCCTCCAGGGGGAAGGATGGCTACACCTTC
cdr3_aa: CASSQTPSRGKDGYTF

j_call: TRBJ2-7
v_call: TRBV13
cdr3_length: 16
clone_size: .
d_call: .
cdr3_nt: TGTGCCAGCAGCTCCAGAGGGGAAGCCCCTTCCTACGAGCAGTACTTC
cdr3_aa: CASSSRGEAPSYEQYF

j_call: TRBJ1-2
v_call: TRBV10-3
cdr3_length: 14
clone_size: .
d_call: TRBD1
cdr3_nt: TGTGCCATCAGGGGGACAGATACCCCTAACGGCTACACCTTC
cdr3_aa: CAIRGTDTPNGYTF